This T cell receptor beta chain derives from a study of T cells in Graves' hyperthyroidism and ophthalmopathy (dated 2019 in TCRdb). Some background on the complete study: Peripheral blood was collected at initial diagnosis, before any treatment. The 90 or so discovery patients were randomly split 7:3 into training and test sets. TCR V-J signatures able to tell the groups apart were searched for in a discovery cohort of 100 or so patients, of whom fewer than 45 had Graves' ophthalmopathy and more than 55 had stable Graves' hyperthyroidism. Following sampling, methimazole starting at 30 mg daily was given to hyperthyroidism patients, and high-dose intravenous methylprednisolone was given to ophthalmopathy patients. Prospective prediction of ophthalmopathy was tested in an independent validation cohort of 18 to 20 hyperthyroidism patients and around 16 patients who later progressed to ophthalmopathy. The study also compared thyroid tissue and blood T-cell repertoires from several Graves' hyperthyroidism patients. The paper reports TCR Vbeta CDR3 sequencing of 140 or so peripheral blood samples: over 40 ophthalmopathy, about 75 hyperthyroidism and around 17 progressor patients.

This clonotype showed up just a few times. Its recognized antigen is unknown. Per-base qualities were not stored, and no clone one base away is much larger. A distance of 16 bases separates the germline ends of V and J, which lose 6 bases and 5 bases respectively. Reading from cysteine to phenylalanine, the CDR3 counts 14 amino acids. Here the CDR3 DNA is all that survives: 42 bases in frame from base 1. CDR1 is given as MNHEY and CDR2 as SVGEGT, both from the germline V gene. Overall results and qualifications from the work: Blood samples also contained most of the expanded thyroid clonotypes (frequency above 0.001), which suggests that blood repertoires may reflect thyroid immune responses. Ophthalmopathy was separated from stable hyperthyroidism by a 13 V-J signature model, with around 90% sensitivity and approximately 81% specificity obtained in cross-validation and 80%/75% obtained in testing. In validation, the model predicted progression to ophthalmopathy a median of roughly six months before onset, with over 55% sensitivity and just under 75% specificity. Sample size was not statistically predetermined, and investigators were not blinded to group allocation.

TCR beta CDR3 regions were amplified from RNA transcripts. The TCR CDR3 was subjected to a first round of RT-PCR using the HTBI primer set and the Qiagen OneStep RT-PCR kit. The libraries were constructed in a second round of multiplex PCR and then size-selected and purified. Paired-end sequencing of the libraries was performed with 100 bp reads on an Illumina HiSeq2000. The study's own analysis went as follows. SOAPnuke was used to process the raw data, with reads discarded if the reads contained adapters or uncalled bases, had a mean Phred below 15, or lacked an exact constant-primer or identifier match. High-quality paired reads were merged with COPE v1.2.5, and unique nucleotide sequences were defined as clonotypes. MiTCR v1.1 was used to align the clonotypes against IMGT TRBV, TRBD and TRBJ reference segments. Only V-J combinations with frequency above 0.0001, covering 99% to 99.2% of repertoires, were analysed. The TCS score was defined as the ratio of F50 (clonal expansion) to E x V (chaos), calculated using BLOSUM62-based TCRdist between CDR3 peptides within each V-J. Welch's t-statistics and random forest reduced fewer than 550 V-J features to roughly 13, which were used in a naive Bayes classifier (R e1071). TCRdb cleaned the public reads at Q25 with fastp, built clones with MiXCR and kept in-frame beta chains. CDR3 protein sequences are deduplicated, and each keeps its most common genes and DNA. The authors' filters were not applied to this entry. The sample has fewer than 600,000 distinct CDR3 sequences on record, 14% of them singletons. 14% of the sample rests with the top ten.

Stable Graves' hyperthyroidism was defined as no progression to ophthalmopathy during 18 months of follow-up. Hyperthyroidism patients were newly diagnosed, with disease duration under 2 months, and aged 18 to 65 years. The study excluded patients with uncontrolled infections, other autoimmune diseases, pregnancy or lactation. Diagnoses relied on clinical symptoms, serum thyroxine and TRAb, thyroid ultrasound and orbital computed tomography. PBMCs were separated from roughly 10 ml of fresh peripheral blood using Ficoll-Paque density gradient centrifugation. Trizol reagent was used to extract total RNA, and RNA quality was then checked on an Agilent 2100 Bioanalyzer.

The receptor was isolated from a middle-aged woman with Graves' hyperthyroidism. Sequencing was done on a sample of blood. The chain links TRBV6-2 or TRBV6-3 with TRBJ1-1, and the D gene may be TRBD1, 5 bases matching. The bases read TGTGCCAGCAGATATCGGGGGGGAGGGACTGAAGCTTTCTTT. Its amino acids are CASRYRGGGTEAFF.